This T cell receptor (beta chain) was observed in a study of cytomegalovirus exposure and HLA in healthy donors. Per germline, CDR1 SGHDT and CDR2 YYEEEE. The length of the CDR3 is 14 residues. The ends lost 4 bases at V and 6 bases at J; junction bases unmatched: 7. The PCR was carried out with 60 Vbeta primers and 13 Jbeta primers. Profiled with immunoSEQ multiplex PCR; TCRdb holds only in-frame clones, not every one. The data hold 95,000 to 100,000 clones, with 78% observed a single time. This chain uses TRBV5-6 with TRBJ1-3; TRBD1 agrees at 7 bases. The receptor comes from a woman in her fifties or sixties in good health and CMV-seronegative. The specimen was PBMCs. The CDR3 bases are TGTGCCAGCAGCCCGGGGGACAGTTCAAACACCATATATTTT. Residues: CASSPGDSSNTIYF.